This T cell receptor (beta chain) derives from a study of blood T cell repertoires in COVID-19. Generated by immunoSEQ multiplex PCR, the TCRdb table keeps only in-frame clones and is missing some. The sample gives over 150,000 clones, 85% to 90% of which show up once; around 20% is in the top ten. Germline CDR1 is MNHNY and CDR2 is SVGAGI (reference sequence). The J segment lost 0 bases and the V segment lost 5 bases, leaving 12 bases of the junction unmatched. The CDR3 has 17 amino acids. Sequenced input: peripheral blood. The chain uses TRBV6-6 and TRBJ2-7; 8 bases fit TRBD2. This TCR derives from a man between 65 and 80 years old with active or convalescent COVID-19. The CDR3 loop reads CASSPRPLAGGSYEQYF. The CDR3, as DNA: TGTGCCAGCAGTCCCAGGCCACTGGCGGGGGGCTCCTACGAGCAGTACTTC.